This entry describes one TCR beta chain. The antigen is not known. The assay was immunoSEQ multiplex PCR, and TCRdb's table has in-frame clones only and misses some. This table has approximately 5,500 clones, approximately 98% appearing once. This specimen comes from a study of naive CD8 T cells in extremely preterm neonates. Study results and limitations: Shared CDR3 nucleotide sequences: preterm around 3%, term approximately 0.43%, children 0.025% to 0.035%, adults 0.01%. Limitations included small sample size and variable preterm productive templates.

Blood donors were healthy children aged about 16-60 months and healthy nonsmoking adults. The sample holds sorted live naive CD8+ CD45RA+CCR7+ T cells. Input material: naive CD8+ T cells from blood. The TCR sequence derives from a human donor in good health.

The CDR3 reads CASSLGGGWTEAFF. The CDR3 nucleotides are TGTGCCAGTAGTCTTGGGGGGGGTTGGACTGAAGCTTTCTTT. This rearrangement joins TRBV19 to TRBJ1-1, with TRBD1 as a possible D gene (5 bases). Trimming removed 5 bases from V and 5 bases from J, with 15 bases in between. Germline loops: CDR1 LNHDA, CDR2 SQIVND (reference sequence). The CDR3 has 14 amino acids.